Listed below are T cell receptor beta chains from one sample, sequenced in a study of human T cells and chemical hapten exposure. TCRdb processed the RACE reads anew with MiXCR; each CDR3 protein has one entry. The sample lists under 100,000 distinct CDR3 sequences, about 10% occurring once. Here the sequenced sample was whole blood, taken in connection with sensitization to the hapten diphenylcyclopropenone (DPC). The receptors come from a woman aged 45-65 years with alopecia areata. Some clones in this sample may be carry-over from other donors' samples. CDR3s include the opening cysteine and the closing phenylalanine or tryptophan. The order of the fields is clone size, D gene, J gene, V gene, CDR3 protein, CDR3 DNA. D genes are given only for firm matches. Clone size, where shown, is once, few, many, or a class for clones that have expanded.

size: many; D: TRBD2; J: TRBJ2-1; V: TRBV11-2; CDR3: CASSLGAGSVAGRSEQFF; DNA: TGTGCCAGCAGCTTAGGCGCAGGCTCCGTAGCGGGAAGAAGTGAGCAGTTCTTC
size: .; D: TRBD2; J: TRBJ2-3; V: TRBV9; CDR3: CASRRREVTDTQYF; DNA: TGTGCCAGCAGAAGGCGGGAGGTCACAGATACGCAGTATTTT
size: .; D: .; J: TRBJ2-7; V: TRBV7-2; CDR3: CASSPTPSGYEQYF; DNA: TGTGCCAGCAGCCCTACCCCCAGCGGCTACGAGCAGTACTTC
size: many; D: TRBD2; J: TRBJ2-3; V: TRBV20-1; CDR3: CSAPTSDTDTQYF; DNA: TGCAGTGCTCCCACTAGCGACACAGATACGCAGTATTTT
size: many; D: TRBD1; J: TRBJ1-1; V: TRBV28; CDR3: CASRQNPGQGNTEAFF; DNA: TGTGCCAGCAGGCAAAACCCGGGACAGGGGAACACTGAAGCTTTCTTT
size: .; D: TRBD1; J: TRBJ2-5; V: TRBV10-3; CDR3: CAISDRQETQYF; DNA: TGTGCCATTTCGGACAGGCAAGAGACCCAGTACTTC
size: many; D: .; J: TRBJ2-1; V: TRBV6-2/TRBV6-3; CDR3: CASTWGSSYNEQFF; DNA: TGTGCCAGCACTTGGGGTAGCTCCTACAATGAGCAGTTCTTC
size: many; D: .; J: TRBJ1-1; V: TRBV6-1; CDR3: CASRGREGPTEAFF; DNA: TGTGCCAGCAGGGGTCGGGAGGGTCCCACTGAAGCTTTCTTT
size: many; D: .; J: TRBJ1-5; V: TRBV21-1; CDR3: CASVAGGNQPQHF; DNA: .
size: many; D: .; J: TRBJ2-7; V: TRBV30; CDR3: CAYYSLARSSYEQYF; DNA: TGTGCCTACTACTCCCTGGCCAGGTCCTCCTACGAGCAGTACTTC
size: few; D: TRBD2; J: TRBJ2-1; V: TRBV18; CDR3: CASSPPAQLAGGPKYNEQFF; DNA: TGTGCCAGCTCACCGCCGGCCCAACTAGCGGGAGGGCCTAAGTACAATGAGCAGTTCTTC
size: few; D: TRBD1; J: TRBJ1-1; V: TRBV7-2; CDR3: CASSPLGQDTEAFF; DNA: TGTGCCAGCAGCCCCCTGGGACAGGACACTGAAGCTTTCTTT
size: few; D: .; J: TRBJ2-7; V: TRBV2; CDR3: CASSDTGNEQYF; DNA: TGTGCCAGCAGTGACACAGGGAACGAGCAGTACTTC
size: few; D: .; J: TRBJ2-3; V: TRBV4-2; CDR3: CASSQVSGDSDTQYF; DNA: TGTGCCAGCAGCCAAGTATCAGGTGATTCAGATACGCAGTATTTT
size: .; D: TRBD2; J: TRBJ2-1; V: TRBV6-6; CDR3: CASSLAGGGYNEQFF; DNA: TGTGCCAGCAGTCTAGCGGGAGGGGGGTACAATGAGCAGTTCTTC
size: .; D: .; J: TRBJ2-2; V: TRBV7-2; CDR3: CASSQLGHGELFF; DNA: TGTGCCAGCAGCCAACTAGGGCACGGGGAGCTGTTTTTT
size: few; D: TRBD1; J: TRBJ2-7; V: TRBV18; CDR3: CASSLDRAQKREQYF; DNA: TGTGCCAGCTCGCTCGACAGGGCCCAGAAAAGGGAGCAGTACTTC
size: few; D: .; J: TRBJ2-1; V: TRBV7-8; CDR3: CASSPQEKQFF; DNA: TGTGCCAGCAGTCCACAAGAGAAGCAGTTCTTC
size: .; D: .; J: TRBJ1-1; V: TRBV20-1; CDR3: CSAPTTFKNTEAFF; DNA: TGCAGTGCTCCTACAACATTCAAGAACACTGAAGCTTTCTTT
size: many; D: TRBD1; J: TRBJ2-5; V: TRBV10-3; CDR3: CAISANPGQGAQETQYF; DNA: TGTGCCATCAGTGCAAACCCGGGACAGGGGGCTCAAGAGACCCAGTACTTC
size: few; D: TRBD2; J: TRBJ2-3; V: TRBV24-1; CDR3: CATSDYRGGDADTQYF; DNA: TGTGCCACCAGTGATTACCGGGGGGGTGATGCAGATACGCAGTATTTT
size: many; D: TRBD2; J: TRBJ2-5; V: TRBV7-9; CDR3: CASSLVLGGPETQYF; DNA: TGTGCCAGCAGCTTAGTTTTGGGAGGGCCGGAGACCCAGTACTTC
size: many; D: .; J: TRBJ1-2; V: TRBV10-2; CDR3: CASSPGARGFYGYTF; DNA: TGCGCCAGCAGCCCGGGAGCCCGCGGATTCTATGGCTACACCTTC
size: few; D: TRBD2; J: TRBJ2-7; V: TRBV20-1; CDR3: CSARTSAGVNEQYF; DNA: TGCAGTGCTAGAACGAGCGCGGGAGTCAACGAGCAGTACTTC
size: many; D: .; J: TRBJ2-7; V: TRBV20-1; CDR3: CSASHLKVYEQYF; DNA: TGCAGTGCTAGTCACCTTAAGGTCTACGAGCAGTACTTC
size: many; D: TRBD2; J: TRBJ2-3; V: TRBV20-1; CDR3: CSATSGDTQYF; DNA: TGCAGTGCTACTAGCGGGGATACGCAGTATTTT
size: many; D: .; J: TRBJ2-1; V: TRBV6-2/TRBV6-3; CDR3: CASRPTRGGNEQFF; DNA: TGTGCCAGCAGACCCACGAGGGGGGGGAATGAGCAGTTCTTC
size: .; D: TRBD2; J: TRBJ2-1; V: TRBV20-1; CDR3: CSAKLAGGRNEQFF; DNA: TGCAGTGCTAAGCTAGCGGGAGGTCGAAATGAGCAGTTCTTC
size: many; D: .; J: TRBJ1-1; V: TRBV23-1; CDR3: CASSVRGSEAFF; DNA: TGCGCCAGCAGTGTTCGTGGCAGTGAAGCTTTCTTT
size: .; D: TRBD2; J: TRBJ2-7; V: TRBV7-9; CDR3: CASSFGLAGPYEQYF; DNA: TGTGCCAGCAGCTTTGGACTAGCGGGACCCTACGAGCAGTACTTC
size: few; D: TRBD1; J: TRBJ2-7; V: TRBV19; CDR3: CASSIPGQGVYEQYF; DNA: TGTGCCAGTAGTATCCCGGGACAGGGGGTCTACGAGCAGTACTTC
size: many; D: TRBD2; J: TRBJ2-1; V: TRBV6-2/TRBV6-3; CDR3: CASRPGLAGEDNEQFF; DNA: TGTGCCAGCAGACCGGGACTAGCGGGAGAAGACAATGAGCAGTTCTTC
size: once; D: .; J: TRBJ1-2; V: TRBV29-1; CDR3: CSVEAEGLGGYTF; DNA: TGCAGCGTTGAAGCCGAGGGGCTAGGAGGCTACACCTTC
size: .; D: .; J: TRBJ1-4; V: TRBV27; CDR3: CASSSRIATNEKLFF; DNA: TGTGCCAGCAGTTCCCGAATAGCAACTAATGAAAAACTGTTTTTT
size: .; D: TRBD2; J: TRBJ2-7; V: TRBV20-1; CDR3: CSARDPSGSSYEQYF; DNA: TGCAGTGCTAGAGATCCCAGCGGGAGCTCCTACGAGCAGTACTTC
size: many; D: .; J: TRBJ2-5; V: TRBV20-1; CDR3: CSRRGPETQYF; DNA: TGCAGTCGAAGGGGCCCAGAGACCCAGTACTTC
size: .; D: TRBD2; J: TRBJ2-5; V: TRBV3-1; CDR3: CASSPQRGLQETQYF; DNA: TGTGCCAGCAGCCCTCAGCGGGGACTCCAAGAGACCCAGTACTTC
size: .; D: .; J: TRBJ1-1; V: TRBV13; CDR3: CASSSRSEAFF; DNA: TGTGCCAGCAGCTCTCGATCAGAAGCTTTCTTT
size: many; D: .; J: TRBJ1-5; V: TRBV3-1; CDR3: CASSQGGGINQPQHF; DNA: TGTGCCAGCAGCCAAGGGGGGGGAATCAATCAGCCCCAGCATTTT
size: few; D: .; J: TRBJ1-1; V: TRBV5-1; CDR3: CASSTGKNTEAFF; DNA: TGCGCCAGCAGCACAGGGAAGAACACTGAAGCTTTCTTT
size: many; D: TRBD1; J: TRBJ2-7; V: TRBV20-1; CDR3: CSAGTGGNEQYF; DNA: TGCAGTGCTGGGACAGGGGGAAACGAGCAGTACTTC
size: many; D: .; J: TRBJ2-3; V: TRBV24-1; CDR3: CATSARDHTDTQYF; DNA: TGTGCCACCAGTGCCAGGGACCACACAGATACGCAGTATTTT
size: .; D: TRBD2; J: TRBJ2-3; V: TRBV20-1; CDR3: CSARGTSGINRQYF; DNA: TGCAGTGCTAGGGGGACTAGCGGGATAAACAGGCAGTATTTT
size: many; D: TRBD1; J: TRBJ1-6; V: TRBV6-5; CDR3: CASSSGTGNRDSPLHF; DNA: TGTGCCAGCAGTTCCGGGACAGGGAATAGAGATTCACCCCTCCACTTT
size: many; D: .; J: TRBJ2-2; V: TRBV11-2; CDR3: CASSLHTGNTGELFF; DNA: TGTGCCAGCAGCTTACATACAGGGAACACCGGGGAGCTGTTTTTT
size: few; D: .; J: TRBJ2-7; V: TRBV6-2/TRBV6-3; CDR3: CASRSGRIHEQYF; DNA: TGTGCCAGCAGATCGGGACGGATTCACGAGCAGTACTTC
size: .; D: .; J: TRBJ1-6; V: TRBV20-1; CDR3: CSAQQDSPLHF; DNA: TGCAGTGCCCAACAAGATTCACCCCTCCACTTT
size: .; D: TRBD2; J: TRBJ2-7; V: TRBV20-1; CDR3: CCARVRLAGNYEQYF; DNA: TGCTGTGCTAGAGTGCGGCTAGCGGGAAACTACGAGCAGTACTTC
size: .; D: .; J: TRBJ2-3; V: TRBV7-8; CDR3: CASSPKVGPGTRSTDTQYF; DNA: TGTGCCAGCAGCCCCAAGGTCGGCCCCGGGACCCGAAGCACAGATACGCAGTATTTT
size: many; D: .; J: TRBJ1-5; V: TRBV4-3; CDR3: CASSQDSGVPQHF; DNA: TGCGCCAGCAGCCAAGACTCGGGGGTGCCCCAGCATTTT
size: many; D: TRBD2; J: TRBJ2-1; V: TRBV20-1; CDR3: CSAREAGVSYNEQFF; DNA: TGCAGTGCTAGAGAGGCGGGAGTTTCTTACAATGAGCAGTTCTTC
size: many; D: .; J: TRBJ1-3; V: TRBV7-9; CDR3: CASSLSAVGASGNTIYF; DNA: TGTGCCAGCAGCTTATCGGCGGTGGGGGCCTCTGGAAACACCATATATTTT
size: .; D: TRBD2; J: TRBJ2-7; V: TRBV28; CDR3: CASSPALAGGHEQYF; DNA: TGTGCCAGCAGCCCGGCACTAGCGGGAGGGCACGAGCAGTACTTC
size: many; D: .; J: TRBJ2-1; V: TRBV18; CDR3: CASSRRGLSSYNEQFF; DNA: TGTGCCAGCTCACGGAGGGGCCTTAGCTCCTACAATGAGCAGTTCTTC
size: many; D: .; J: TRBJ2-3; V: TRBV6-2/TRBV6-3; CDR3: CASSFGPDTQYF; DNA: TGTGCCAGCAGTTTCGGACCAGATACGCAGTATTTT
size: many; D: .; J: TRBJ2-7; V: TRBV9; CDR3: CASSVGDYEQYF; DNA: TGTGCCAGCAGCGTTGGGGACTACGAGCAGTACTTC
size: many; D: TRBD1; J: TRBJ2-7; V: TRBV29-1; CDR3: CSVEISLSGDRDVNEQYF; DNA: TGCAGCGTTGAAATTAGTTTGTCGGGGGACAGGGATGTCAACGAGCAGTACTTC
size: many; D: .; J: TRBJ2-1; V: TRBV14; CDR3: CASSQDIQRAQFF; DNA: TGTGCCAGCAGCCAAGATATTCAGAGGGCGCAGTTCTTC
size: many; D: .; J: TRBJ2-1; V: TRBV14; CDR3: CASSYLRGMNEQFF; DNA: TGTGCCAGCAGCTATCTAAGGGGTATGAATGAGCAGTTCTTC
size: few; D: .; J: TRBJ2-5; V: TRBV28; CDR3: CASSPTTGKKTQYF; DNA: TGTGCCAGCAGTCCAACTACAGGGAAGAAGACCCAGTACTTC